This entry is about one T cell receptor beta chain. No antigen is known for it. The data derive from a study of cytomegalovirus exposure and HLA in healthy donors. With 60 Vbeta and 13 Jbeta primers, the PCR was carried out. Sequenced by immunoSEQ multiplex PCR; TCRdb stores in-frame clones only, minus some. The profile covers a few hundred thousand clones, with around nine tenths appearing a single time and about 1.7% taken by the ten largest. Study outcomes and limitations: The authors later found HLA-associated TCR beta chains more clonally expanded than equally common others.

The TCR comes from a girl aged 2 to 10 in good health and CMV-seronegative. The source material was PBMCs.

The CDR3 nucleotides read TGTGCCAGCAGCACCCCAATCCTAGGAGGATCTGCGGATACGCAGTATTTT. It yields the protein CASSTPILGGSADTQYF. The rearrangement links TRBV7-2 to TRBJ2-3; the D gene is possibly TRBD2 (5 bases). The CDR3 contains 17 residues. Germline CDR1 is SGHTA and CDR2 is FQGNSA. Trimming took 5 bases from V and 6 from J, leaving 24 bases between them.